The present entry profiles one T cell receptor beta chain with its context. The sample belongs to a study of control samples from healthy donors and cancer patients. Data came from immunoSEQ multiplex PCR; TCRdb stores just in-frame clones and leaves some out. This table holds some 170,000 clones, under 96% found once. CDR1 and CDR2 from the germline V gene are SGDLS and YYNGEE. The CDR3 contains 15 residues. V lost 2 bases, J lost 2 bases, and 12 bases lay in between. This chain uses TRBV9 with TRBJ2-3; D ambiguous. This sequence was found in a woman aged 25 to 39 in good health. The source material was blood. The CDR3 sequence is CASSVLSYPTDTQYF. In nucleotides, the CDR3 is TGTGCCAGCAGCGTTCTAAGTTACCCCACAGATACGCAGTATTTT. The full variable domain, rest sourced from reference TRBV9 and TRBJ2-3, is DSGVTQTPKHLITATGQRVTLRCSPRSGDLSVYWYQQSLDQGLQFLIQYYNGEERAKGNILERFSAQQFPDLHSELNLSSLELGDSALYFCASSVLSYPTDTQYFGPGTRLTVL.